Shown below are 4 T cell receptor beta chains from a single sample sequenced in a study of blood T cell repertoires in COVID-19. The repertoire was sequenced with immunoSEQ multiplex PCR; TCRdb's copy has only in-frame clones and lacks some. This table has about 240,000 clones, about 88% appearing once. The sequenced material came from peripheral blood. These receptors all stem from a woman between 50 and 59 years old with COVID-19, enrolled during active disease.

The chain carries TRBV9 and TRBJ2-7; D not certain. This CDR3 contains 13 residues. CDR1 and CDR2 (germline): SGDLS, YYNGEE. V lost 4 bases and J lost 2, with 10 bases in between. CDR3 sequence reads: CASSPGSAYEQYF. The CDR3, as DNA: TGTGCCAGCAGCCCCGGAAGCGCCTACGAGCAGTACTTC.

This chain uses TRBV2 with TRBJ2-2; unclear D gene. The CDR3 consists of 11 residues. Germline assignment: CDR1 SNHLY and CDR2 FYNNEI. With 8 bases removed from V and 4 bases from J, the gap between germline ends came to 5 bases. In nucleotides, the CDR3 is TGTGCCAGCTCCGGCACCGGGGAGCTGTTTTTT. Protein product: CASSGTGELFF.

With regard to this clone: Different DNA sequences within this sample yield the same CDR3. This chain uses TRBV5-1 with TRBJ1-2; D perhaps matches TRBD1 (6 bases). Trimming stripped 2 bases from V and 2 bases from J, with 13 bases between. Germline V gene data show CDR1 as SGHRS and CDR2 as YFSETQ. The CDR3 runs 15 residues. In DNA, the CDR3 is TGCGCCAGCAGCTTACCCGACAGGCCGAACTATGGCTACACCTTC. This codes for CASSLPDRPNYGYTF. The whole variable domain, remainder taken from reference TRBV5-1 and TRBJ1-2, is KAGVTQTPRYLIKTRGQQVTLSCSPISGHRSVSWYQQTPGQGLQFLFEYFSETQRNKGNFPGRFSGRQFSNSRSEMNVSTLELGDSALYLCASSLPDRPNYGYTFGSGTRLTVV.

V is TRBV7-9 and J is TRBJ2-7; the D gene is possibly TRBD1 (5 bases). This CDR3 has 14 residues. Trimming removed 6 bases at V and 0 bases at J, with 12 bases between. Germline V gives CDR1 SEHNR, CDR2 FQNEAQ (reference sequence). The CDR3, as DNA: TGTGCCAGCAGTTCCATCGACAGCTCCTACGAGCAGTACTTC. It encodes CASSSIDSSYEQYF.